This entry concerns a single T cell receptor (beta chain). In the original processing: Reference gene primers were amplified, and this amplification served to estimate nucleated cell counts. Data came from immunoSEQ multiplex PCR; TCRdb stores just in-frame clones and leaves some out. That table furnishes V, J and clone size, whereas the DNA furnished D and trimming. There are 12,000 to 15,000 clones in the sample; around 88% occur only once, and more than 8.5% lies in the top ten. The data stem from a study of blood T cell repertoires in COVID-19. For the study at large: COVID-19 samples collected from the United States, Italy and Spain covered acute and convalescent phases. PBMCs, B-cell-depleted T cells, or T cells provided the cDNA or gDNA that made up the material.

This TCR derives from a human donor in a cohort sampled during active COVID-19. The specimen sequenced was peripheral blood.

The CDR3 loop is CSVGGGLGDTQYF. CDR3 DNA sequence: TGCAGCGTTGGGGGGGGGCTAGGCGATACGCAGTATTTT. The chain carries TRBV29-1 and TRBJ2-3; the D gene is possibly TRBD2 (7 bases). The germline gives CDR1 SQVTM, CDR2 ANQGSEA. Trimming removed 4 bases from V and 6 bases from J, with 14 bases in between. The CDR3 has 13 residues.